The rows below give T cell receptor beta chains drawn from one sample of a study of blood T cell repertoires in COVID-19. Generated by immunoSEQ multiplex PCR, the TCRdb table keeps only in-frame clones and is missing some. The data show about 110,000 clones, with 71% seen just once and less than 1% held by the top ten. The source material was peripheral blood. The receptor set was obtained from a human donor with acute or convalescent COVID-19. The donor label of this sample is uncertain. Both conserved end residues are part of each CDR3. The D gene is left open where the match is weak. The size entry is marked missing in some rows and otherwise reads once, few, many or a size class.

TRBV19	TRBD1	TRBJ2-3	NA	TGTGCCAGTAGTATAAAGACAGGGCGGAATACGCAGTATTTT	CASSIKTGRNTQYF
TRBV19	NA	TRBJ2-6	NA	TGTGCCAGTAGTGTGGCAGGTCTGTTAGGTGGGGCCAACGTCCTGACTTTC	CASSVAGLLGGANVLTF
TRBV4-1	TRBD2	TRBJ2-5	NA	TGCGCCAGCAGCCAAGATCGTAATAGCGGGGGGCACCAAGAGACCCAGTACTTC	CASSQDRNSGGHQETQYF
TRBV10-3	NA	TRBJ1-6	NA	TGTGCCATCAGTGATAATGACATATCACCCCTCCACTTT	CAISDNDISPLHF
TRBV4-2	NA	TRBJ2-3	NA	TGTGCCAGCAGTAAACGGGGGTACGGCACAGATACGCAGTATTTT	CASSKRGYGTDTQYF
TRBV5-1	NA	TRBJ1-1	NA	TGCGCCAGCAGCTTGGCGGGGAGGGGGAACACTGAAGCTTTCTTT	CASSLAGRGNTEAFF
TRBV18	NA	TRBJ1-2	NA	TGTGCCAGCTCACCAGCATTAGGGGCGACCAACTATGGCTACACCTTC	CASSPALGATNYGYTF
TRBV13	NA	TRBJ2-7	NA	TGTGCCAGCAGCTTTAACTGGCAGGCAAGGTACGAGCAGTACTTC	CASSFNWQARYEQYF
TRBV7-8	NA	TRBJ2-5	NA	TGTGCCAGCAGCTTAGCCAATAGCGCCCAAGAGACCCAGTACTTC	CASSLANSAQETQYF
TRBV7-8	TRBD2	TRBJ2-7	NA	TGTGCCAGCAGCTTAATAGCGGGGGGGCGGGAGCAGTACTTC	CASSLIAGGREQYF
TRBV12-5	TRBD1	TRBJ1-2	NA	TGTGCTAGTGGTTTGGTAGACAGGGATCGGGGTAATGGCTACACCTTC	CASGLVDRDRGNGYTF
TRBV27	NA	TRBJ1-4	NA	TGTGCCAGCAGTTTTCGGGGGGGCGCGAATTATGAAAAACTGTTTTTT	CASSFRGGANYEKLFF
TRBV7-6	NA	TRBJ2-5	NA	TGTGCCAGCAGCTTTACCGGACAAAAAGAGACCCAGTACTTC	CASSFTGQKETQYF
TRBV6-5	NA	TRBJ1-5	NA	TGTGCCAGCACCCTCAGTAGCAATCAGCCCCAGCATTTT	CASTLSSNQPQHF
TRBV18	NA	TRBJ2-1	NA	TGTGCCAGCTCACCAAAACAGGACCGCAATGAGCAGTTCTTC	CASSPKQDRNEQFF
TRBV18	NA	TRBJ2-7	once	TGTGCCAGCTCACCACCCACAGGGAAAGACCACGAGCAGTACTTC	CASSPPTGKDHEQYF
TRBV30	NA	TRBJ2-7	NA	TGTGCCTGGAGTGGGGGCAGCGCCTACGAGCAGTACTTC	CAWSGGSAYEQYF
TRBV5-7	NA	TRBJ2-1	NA	TGTGCCAGCAGTTTGACCGGAGGGTCAACAGTTGAGCAGTTCTTC	CASSLTGGSTVEQFF
TRBV2	TRBD2	TRBJ2-5	NA	TGTGCCAGCAGTAGAGCGGGGGCCCAAGAGACCCAGTACTTC	CASSRAGAQETQYF
TRBV19	TRBD2	TRBJ2-2	many	TGTGCCAGTAGTTCCCAAGCGGGGGTGAACACCGGGGAGCTGTTTTTT	CASSSQAGVNTGELFF
TRBV2	NA	TRBJ1-5	NA	TGTGCCACCAACCGGGAGCCCTACGGACAGCCCCAGCATTTT	CATNREPYGQPQHF
TRBV6-4	NA	TRBJ1-6	many	TGTGCCAGCAGTGACGGGAACCGGGGGTCACCCCTCCACTTT	CASSDGNRGSPLHF
TRBV7-2	TRBD1	TRBJ1-1	NA	TGTGCCAGCACTCGACAGGGGGGTAGGACTGAAGCTTTCTTT	CASTRQGGRTEAFF
TRBV7-2	NA	TRBJ1-1	NA	TGTGCCAGCAGCCTAACGTCCTCAGGGAGGGGGGCTTTCTTT	CASSLTSSGRGAFF
TRBV5-1	TRBD2	TRBJ2-5	NA	TGCGCCAGCAGCAGAAGAACTAGCGGGGGGGCCGAAGAGACCCAGTACTTC	CASSRRTSGGAEETQYF
TRBV4-2	NA	TRBJ1-3	NA	TGTGCCAGCAGCCAACCGCCCGGGACCCGAGGGGGCACCATATATTTT	CASSQPPGTRGGTIYF
TRBV23-1	TRBD1	TRBJ2-7	NA	TGCGCCAGCAGTCAATCGTGGGGACAGGGGTTTTACTACGAGCAGTACTTC	CASSQSWGQGFYYEQYF
TRBV5-1	TRBD1	TRBJ2-7	NA	TGCGCCAGCAGCTTGGGGGACAGGTCCTACGAGCAGTACTTC	CASSLGDRSYEQYF
TRBV6-5	TRBD1	TRBJ1-2	few	TGTGCCAGCAGCCGACCCCCTGGACAGGGAGGTGGCTACACCTTC	CASSRPPGQGGGYTF
TRBV6-5	NA	TRBJ1-2	NA	TGTGCCAGCAGTTACTCGGACATTGGCTATGGCTACACCTTC	CASSYSDIGYGYTF
TRBV30	TRBD1	TRBJ2-3	NA	TGTGCCTGGAGCCCCCCTGGGACAGGGGTCACAGATACGCAGTATTTT	CAWSPPGTGVTDTQYF
TRBV28	NA	TRBJ1-2	NA	TGTGCCGCCGGCAGGATCTATGGCTACACCTTC	CAAGRIYGYTF
TRBV5-1	NA	TRBJ1-2	NA	TGCGCCAGCAGCTTGACTGACAGAGGTGGCTACACCTTC	CASSLTDRGGYTF
TRBV7-9	NA	TRBJ2-5	NA	TGTGCCAGCAGCCTCCGGACAGTCGAGACCCAGTACTTC	CASSLRTVETQYF
TRBV5-1	TRBD2	TRBJ2-3	NA	TGCGCCAGCAGCCTATCTAGCGGGGGGCTCAGCACAGATACGCAGTATTTT	CASSLSSGGLSTDTQYF
TRBV28	NA	TRBJ1-5	NA	TGTGCCAGCACCCCCCCGGGATCGCGGAATCAGCCCCAGCATTTT	CASTPPGSRNQPQHF
TRBV10-3	TRBD1	TRBJ1-1	NA	TGTGCCATCAGTCCGACAGGGAGCACTGAAGCTTTCTTT	CAISPTGSTEAFF
TRBV7-9	NA	TRBJ1-2	NA	TGTGCCAGCAGCTTAGGCAGGGCTGGCTACACCTTC	CASSLGRAGYTF
TRBV6-5	NA	TRBJ2-7	NA	TGTGCCAGCGGTTCGGACAGTCAACATCAGCAGTACTTC	CASGSDSQHQQYF
TRBV18	TRBD1	TRBJ1-1	few	TGTGCCAGCTCACCCGGACAGGACACTGAAGCTTTCTTT	CASSPGQDTEAFF